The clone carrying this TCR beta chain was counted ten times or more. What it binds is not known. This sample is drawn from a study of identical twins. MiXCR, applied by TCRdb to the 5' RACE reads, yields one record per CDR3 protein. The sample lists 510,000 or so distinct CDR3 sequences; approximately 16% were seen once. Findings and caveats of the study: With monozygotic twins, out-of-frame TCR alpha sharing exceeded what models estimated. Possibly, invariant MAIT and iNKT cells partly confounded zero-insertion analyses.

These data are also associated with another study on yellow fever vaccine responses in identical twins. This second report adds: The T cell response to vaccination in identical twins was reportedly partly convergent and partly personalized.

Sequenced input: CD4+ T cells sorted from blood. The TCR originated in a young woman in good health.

CDR3 in DNA: TGCAGTGTCCCCGGGGCAGGGGCCTCTGGCACTGAAGCTTTCTTT. This codes for CSVPGAGASGTEAFF. The chain links TRBV20-1 to TRBJ1-1, with D maybe TRBD1 (6 bases). V shed 7 bases and J shed 4 bases, with 22 bases lying between them. CDR1 and CDR2 from the germline V gene are DFQATT and SNEGSKA (reference sequence). The CDR3 covers 15 residues.